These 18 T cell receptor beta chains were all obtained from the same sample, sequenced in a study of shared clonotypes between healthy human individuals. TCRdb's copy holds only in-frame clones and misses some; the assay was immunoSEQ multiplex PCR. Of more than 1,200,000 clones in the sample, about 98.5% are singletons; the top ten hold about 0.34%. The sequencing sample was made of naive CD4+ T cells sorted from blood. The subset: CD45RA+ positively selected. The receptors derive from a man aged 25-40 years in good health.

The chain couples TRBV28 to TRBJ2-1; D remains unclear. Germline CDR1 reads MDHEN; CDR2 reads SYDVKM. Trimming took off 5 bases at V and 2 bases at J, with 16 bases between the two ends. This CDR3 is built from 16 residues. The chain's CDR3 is CASSLGGPATYNEQFF. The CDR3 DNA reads TGTGCCAGCAGTCTGGGTGGGCCCGCGACCTACAATGAGCAGTTCTTC.

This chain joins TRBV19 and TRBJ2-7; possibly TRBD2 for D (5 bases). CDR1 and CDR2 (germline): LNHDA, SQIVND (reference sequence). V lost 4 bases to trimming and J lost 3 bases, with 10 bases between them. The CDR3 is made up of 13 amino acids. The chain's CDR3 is CASSTGVYYEQYF. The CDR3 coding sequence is TGTGCCAGTAGTACCGGGGTCTACTACGAGCAGTACTTC.

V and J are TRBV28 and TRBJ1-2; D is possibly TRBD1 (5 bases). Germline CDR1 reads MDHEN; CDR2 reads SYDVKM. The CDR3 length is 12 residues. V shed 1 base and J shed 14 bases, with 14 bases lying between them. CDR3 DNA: TGTGCCAGCAGTTTATTAGGGGAGAGAAGTACCTTC. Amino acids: CASSLLGERSTF.

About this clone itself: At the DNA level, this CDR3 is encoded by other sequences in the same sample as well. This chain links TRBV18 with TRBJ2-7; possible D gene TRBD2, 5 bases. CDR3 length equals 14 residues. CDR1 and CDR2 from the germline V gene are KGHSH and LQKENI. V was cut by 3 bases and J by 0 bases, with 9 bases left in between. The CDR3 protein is CASSPTGISYEQYF. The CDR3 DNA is TGTGCCAGCTCACCGACGGGGATCTCCTACGAGCAGTACTTC.

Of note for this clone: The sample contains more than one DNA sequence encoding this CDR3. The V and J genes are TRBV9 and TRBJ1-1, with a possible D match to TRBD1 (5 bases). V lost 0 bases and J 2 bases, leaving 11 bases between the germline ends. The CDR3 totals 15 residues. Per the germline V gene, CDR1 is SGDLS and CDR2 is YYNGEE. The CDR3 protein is CASSVEPGGNTEAFF. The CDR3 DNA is TGTGCCAGCAGCGTAGAACCGGGGGGAAACACTGAAGCTTTCTTT.

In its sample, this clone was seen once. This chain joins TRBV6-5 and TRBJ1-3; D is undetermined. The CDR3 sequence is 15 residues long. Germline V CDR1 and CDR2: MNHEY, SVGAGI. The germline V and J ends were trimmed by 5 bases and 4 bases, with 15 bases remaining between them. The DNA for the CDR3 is TGTGCCAGCAGTCCCGGAGGCAGTCTGGGAAACACCATATATTTT. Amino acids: CASSPGGSLGNTIYF.

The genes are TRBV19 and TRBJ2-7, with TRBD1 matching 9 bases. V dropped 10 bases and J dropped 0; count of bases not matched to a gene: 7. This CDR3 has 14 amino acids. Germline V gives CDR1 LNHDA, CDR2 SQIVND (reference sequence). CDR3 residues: CATKGTGTSYEQYF. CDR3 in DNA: TGTGCCACTAAGGGGACAGGGACCTCCTACGAGCAGTACTTC.

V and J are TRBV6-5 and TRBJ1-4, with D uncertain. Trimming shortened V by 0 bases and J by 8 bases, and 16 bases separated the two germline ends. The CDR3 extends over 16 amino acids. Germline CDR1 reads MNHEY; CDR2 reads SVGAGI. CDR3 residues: CASSYSTFPNMEKLFF. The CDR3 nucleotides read TGTGCCAGCAGTTACTCGACCTTCCCAAATATGGAAAAACTGTTTTTT.

DNA for the CDR3: TGTGCCAGCAGCACAGCGGGGCAAGAGACCCAGTACTTC. Its translation is CASSTAGQETQYF. The chain links TRBV9 to TRBJ2-5, with 7 bases aligning to TRBD2. The V gene's germline CDR1 is SGDLS and CDR2 YYNGEE. The V segment lost 4 bases and the J segment 2 bases; nucleotides outside the gene matches: 2. The CDR3 contains 13 residues. The whole variable domain, filled in from reference TRBV9 and TRBJ2-5, reads DSGVTQTPKHLITATGQRVTLRCSPRSGDLSVYWYQQSLDQGLQFLIQYYNGEERAKGNILERFSAQQFPDLHSELNLSSLELGDSALYFCASSTAGQETQYFGPGTRLLVL.

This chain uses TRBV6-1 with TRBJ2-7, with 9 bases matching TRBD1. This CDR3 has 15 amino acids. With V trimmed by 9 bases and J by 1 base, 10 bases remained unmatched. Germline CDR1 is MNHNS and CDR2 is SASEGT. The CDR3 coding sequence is TGTGCCAGTGTCCCTTTTGGGACAGGGTCCTACGAGCAGTACTTC. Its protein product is CASVPFGTGSYEQYF.

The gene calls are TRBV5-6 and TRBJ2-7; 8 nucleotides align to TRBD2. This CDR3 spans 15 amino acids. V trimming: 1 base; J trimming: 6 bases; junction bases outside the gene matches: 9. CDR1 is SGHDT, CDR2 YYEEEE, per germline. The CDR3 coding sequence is TGTGCCAGCAGCTTGACCAGCGGGAGCGATAGCGAGCAGTACTTC. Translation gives CASSLTSGSDSEQYF.

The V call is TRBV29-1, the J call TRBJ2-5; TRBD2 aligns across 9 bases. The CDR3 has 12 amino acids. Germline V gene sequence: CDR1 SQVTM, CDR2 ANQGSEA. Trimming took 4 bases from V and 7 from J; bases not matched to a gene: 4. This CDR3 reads CSVGRAGGTQYF. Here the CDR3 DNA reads TGCAGCGTTGGACGAGCGGGAGGGACCCAGTACTTC.

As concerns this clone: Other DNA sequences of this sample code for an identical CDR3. Here the CDR3 DNA reads TGTGCCAGCAGCGTAGCCCCTAGCGGAACAGATACGCAGTATTTT. Its protein product is CASSVAPSGTDTQYF. V and J are TRBV9 and TRBJ2-3, with 7 bases matching TRBD2. CDR3 length: 15 residues. The germline gives CDR1 SGDLS, CDR2 YYNGEE. V was clipped by 0 bases and J by 3 bases; unmatched bases: 4.

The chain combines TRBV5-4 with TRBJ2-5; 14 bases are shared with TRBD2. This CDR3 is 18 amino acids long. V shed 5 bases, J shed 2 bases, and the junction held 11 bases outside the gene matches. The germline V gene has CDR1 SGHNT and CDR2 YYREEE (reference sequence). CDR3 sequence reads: CASRTGTSGRGGQETQYF. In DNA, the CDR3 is TGTGCCAGCAGAACCGGGACTAGCGGGAGAGGGGGGCAAGAGACCCAGTACTTC.

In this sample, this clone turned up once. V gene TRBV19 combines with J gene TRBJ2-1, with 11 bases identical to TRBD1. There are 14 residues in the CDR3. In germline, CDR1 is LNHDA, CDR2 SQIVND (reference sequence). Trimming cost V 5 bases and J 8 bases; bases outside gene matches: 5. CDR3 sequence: CASSPGTGGYEQFF. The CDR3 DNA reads TGTGCCAGTAGTCCGGGGACAGGGGGATATGAGCAGTTCTTC.

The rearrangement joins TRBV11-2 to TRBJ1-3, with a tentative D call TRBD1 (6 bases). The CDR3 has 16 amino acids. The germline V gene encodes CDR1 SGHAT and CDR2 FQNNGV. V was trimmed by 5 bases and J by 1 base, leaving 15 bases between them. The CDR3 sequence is CASSHFGGRSGNTIYF. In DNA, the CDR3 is TGTGCCAGCAGCCATTTTGGGGGGCGATCTGGAAACACCATATATTTT.

The CDR3 nucleotides are TGTGCCAGCATCGGACATACCCCGGGTGAAAAACTGTTTTTT. Protein product: CASIGHTPGEKLFF. This rearrangement joins TRBV6-1 to TRBJ1-4, with D maybe TRBD1 (5 bases). The CDR3 runs 14 residues. The V and J ends lost 7 bases and 7 bases respectively, with 16 bases between them. The V gene's germline CDR1 is MNHNS and CDR2 SASEGT.

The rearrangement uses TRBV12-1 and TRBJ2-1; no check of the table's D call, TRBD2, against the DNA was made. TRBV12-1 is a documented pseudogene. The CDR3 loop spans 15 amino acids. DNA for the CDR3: TGTGCCAGCAGCCCGGGACTAGCGGGCTACAATGAGCAGTTCTTC. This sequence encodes CASSPGLAGYNEQFF.